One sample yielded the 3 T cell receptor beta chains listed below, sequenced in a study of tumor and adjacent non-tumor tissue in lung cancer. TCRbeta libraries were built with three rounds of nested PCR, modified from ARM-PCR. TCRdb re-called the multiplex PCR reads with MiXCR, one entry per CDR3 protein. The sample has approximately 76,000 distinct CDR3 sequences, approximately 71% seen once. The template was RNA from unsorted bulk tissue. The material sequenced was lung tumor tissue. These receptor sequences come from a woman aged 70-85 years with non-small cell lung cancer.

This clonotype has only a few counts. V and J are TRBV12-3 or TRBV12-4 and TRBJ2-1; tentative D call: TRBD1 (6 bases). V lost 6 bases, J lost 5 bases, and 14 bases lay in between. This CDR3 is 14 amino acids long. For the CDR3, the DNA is TGTGCCAGCAGCTACAGACAGGCTCACAATGAGCAGTTCTTC. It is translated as CASSYRQAHNEQFF.

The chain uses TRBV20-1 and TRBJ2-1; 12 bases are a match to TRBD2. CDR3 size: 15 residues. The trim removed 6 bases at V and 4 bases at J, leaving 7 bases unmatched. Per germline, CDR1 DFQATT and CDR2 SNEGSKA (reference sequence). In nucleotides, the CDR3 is TGCAGTGCCACCCGGACTAGCGGGACTTACAATGAGCAGTTCTTC. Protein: CSATRTSGTYNEQFF.

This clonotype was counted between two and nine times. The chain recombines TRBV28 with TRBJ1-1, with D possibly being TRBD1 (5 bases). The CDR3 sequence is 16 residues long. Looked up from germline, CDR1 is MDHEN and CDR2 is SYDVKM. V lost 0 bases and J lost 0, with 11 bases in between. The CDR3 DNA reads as TGTGCCAGCAGTTTATGGACAGCGAACATGAACACTGAAGCTTTCTTT. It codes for CASSLWTANMNTEAFF.